This T cell receptor (beta chain) was profiled in a study of shared clonotypes between healthy human individuals. TCRdb keeps only in-frame clones here, not all; method: immunoSEQ multiplex PCR. Of over a million clones in the sample, 96% are singletons; the top ten hold roughly 1.2%. The CDR3 totals 15 residues. Sequencing used naive CD4+ T cells sorted from blood. Subset denoted: CD45RA+ positively selected. The V and J genes are TRBV21-1 and TRBJ1-4; the table's D call TRBD1 went unverified against the DNA. TRBV21-1 corresponds to a pseudogene. The receptor comes from a man in his thirties or forties in good health. CDR3 DNA sequence: TGTGCCAGCAGCAAAGAGGGCAGGGAAGGTGAAAAACTGTTTTTT. It yields the protein CASSKEGREGEKLFF.